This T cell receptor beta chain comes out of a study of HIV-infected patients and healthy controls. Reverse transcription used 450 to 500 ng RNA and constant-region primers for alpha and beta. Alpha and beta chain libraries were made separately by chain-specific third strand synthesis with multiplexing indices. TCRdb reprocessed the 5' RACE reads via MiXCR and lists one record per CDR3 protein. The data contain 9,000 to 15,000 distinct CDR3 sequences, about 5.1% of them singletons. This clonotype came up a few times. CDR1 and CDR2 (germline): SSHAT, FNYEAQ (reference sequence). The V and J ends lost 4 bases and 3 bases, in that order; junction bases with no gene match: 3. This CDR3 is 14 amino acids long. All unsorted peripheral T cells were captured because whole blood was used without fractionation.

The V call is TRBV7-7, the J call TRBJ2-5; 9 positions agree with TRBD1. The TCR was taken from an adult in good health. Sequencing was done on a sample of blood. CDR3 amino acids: CASSSTGGKETQYF. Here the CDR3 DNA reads TGTGCCAGCAGCTCGACAGGGGGTAAAGAGACCCAGTACTTC.